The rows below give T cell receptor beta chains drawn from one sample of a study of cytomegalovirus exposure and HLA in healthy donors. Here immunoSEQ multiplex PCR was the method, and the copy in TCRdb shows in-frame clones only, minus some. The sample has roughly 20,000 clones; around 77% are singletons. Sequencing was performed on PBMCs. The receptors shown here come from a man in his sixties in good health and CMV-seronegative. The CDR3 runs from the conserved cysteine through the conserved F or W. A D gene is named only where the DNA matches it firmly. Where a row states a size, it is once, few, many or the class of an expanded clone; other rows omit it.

DNA: TGTGCCTGCAGCCAAGAGAGCGGGGTCCGCACAGATACGCAGTATTTT
CDR3: CACSQESGVRTDTQYF
size: NA
V: TRBV4-2
J: TRBJ2-3
D: TRBD2

DNA: TGTGCCAGCAGCCCAGGACTAGGGACATCTCAAGAGACCCAGTACTTC
CDR3: CASSPGLGTSQETQYF
size: NA
V: TRBV6-6
J: TRBJ2-5
D: NA

DNA: TGTGCCAGCAGCTTATCAGGGGGAGCCTACAATGAGCAGTTCTTC
CDR3: CASSLSGGAYNEQFF
size: NA
V: TRBV7-2
J: TRBJ2-1
D: TRBD1

DNA: TGTGCCAGCTCATGGACAGAGAACACTGAAGCTTTCTTT
CDR3: CASSWTENTEAFF
size: NA
V: TRBV18
J: TRBJ1-1
D: NA

DNA: TGTGCCAGCAGCCCTCCTGATGGGACAAGCACAGGCGAGCAGTACTTC
CDR3: CASSPPDGTSTGEQYF
size: few
V: TRBV28
J: TRBJ2-7
D: NA

DNA: TGTGCCAGCAGCCAAGTCCACCTCAGCGGGGAGCTGTTTTTT
CDR3: CASSQVHLSGELFF
size: NA
V: TRBV14
J: TRBJ2-2
D: NA

DNA: TGCGCCAGCAGCTGGACCGGGACAGTGAACACCGGGGAGCTGTTTTTT
CDR3: CASSWTGTVNTGELFF
size: NA
V: TRBV5-1
J: TRBJ2-2
D: TRBD1

DNA: TGTGCCAGCAGCCCACGTAGCGGGGGGGCTGTAGATACGCAGTATTTT
CDR3: CASSPRSGGAVDTQYF
size: NA
V: TRBV9
J: TRBJ2-3
D: TRBD2

DNA: TGTGCCAGCAGTTTAAGTCGCTGGGAGAGCTCCTACAATGAGCAGTTCTTC
CDR3: CASSLSRWESSYNEQFF
size: NA
V: TRBV28
J: TRBJ2-1
D: NA

DNA: TGTGCCAGCAAGGTTTATGTACAGGGGTTAAACGAGCAGTACTTC
CDR3: CASKVYVQGLNEQYF
size: NA
V: TRBV6-1
J: TRBJ2-7
D: TRBD1

DNA: TGCGCCAGCAGCCAAGGCGTTCTTAACTCCTACGAGCAGTACTTC
CDR3: CASSQGVLNSYEQYF
size: once
V: TRBV4-3
J: TRBJ2-7
D: NA

DNA: TGTGCCAGCACCCTAGGGGGGGTAACCGGGGAGCTGTTTTTT
CDR3: CASTLGGVTGELFF
size: NA
V: TRBV9
J: TRBJ2-2
D: NA

DNA: TGTGCCAGCAGTCCTCAGGGCCTAAGGGCGAGCACCGGGGAGCTGTTTTTT
CDR3: CASSPQGLRASTGELFF
size: NA
V: TRBV28
J: TRBJ2-2
D: NA

DNA: TGTGCTACCGGTCCAGGGGCGGTAACCGGGGAGCTGTTTTTT
CDR3: CATGPGAVTGELFF
size: NA
V: TRBV6-5
J: TRBJ2-2
D: NA

DNA: TGTGCCAGCAGTGAAGCAGCCTGGGCGGGTACGCAGTATTTT
CDR3: CASSEAAWAGTQYF
size: NA
V: TRBV6-1
J: TRBJ2-3
D: NA

DNA: TGTGCCAGCAGCCCCCCAGGACAGTCTAACTATGGCTACACCTTC
CDR3: CASSPPGQSNYGYTF
size: NA
V: TRBV7-9
J: TRBJ1-2
D: NA

DNA: TGTGCCAGCAGCTTAGCGGGGAGGGCCTCTAACTATGGCTACACCTTC
CDR3: CASSLAGRASNYGYTF
size: NA
V: TRBV7-9
J: TRBJ1-2
D: NA

DNA: TGTGCCAGCAGCTTGGACAACAGGCGTTTCGAGCAGTACTTC
CDR3: CASSLDNRRFEQYF
size: NA
V: TRBV5-8
J: TRBJ2-7
D: NA

DNA: TGTGCCAGCAGCTTAGGGGGGGGTAACTATGGCTACACCTTC
CDR3: CASSLGGGNYGYTF
size: NA
V: TRBV7-2
J: TRBJ1-2
D: NA

DNA: TGTGCCAGAAGCCCCTCCCGGGGGGGGGAAAGGACTGAAGCTTTCTTT
CDR3: CARSPSRGGERTEAFF
size: NA
V: TRBV5-3
J: TRBJ1-1
D: NA

DNA: TGTGCCAGCAGCCAGACCGGGACTAGCAATGAGCAGTTCTTC
CDR3: CASSQTGTSNEQFF
size: NA
V: TRBV25-1
J: TRBJ2-1
D: TRBD2

DNA: TGTGCCAGCAGCTTTGAACAGGGGTACACTGAAGCTTTCTTT
CDR3: CASSFEQGYTEAFF
size: NA
V: TRBV7-9
J: TRBJ1-1
D: TRBD1